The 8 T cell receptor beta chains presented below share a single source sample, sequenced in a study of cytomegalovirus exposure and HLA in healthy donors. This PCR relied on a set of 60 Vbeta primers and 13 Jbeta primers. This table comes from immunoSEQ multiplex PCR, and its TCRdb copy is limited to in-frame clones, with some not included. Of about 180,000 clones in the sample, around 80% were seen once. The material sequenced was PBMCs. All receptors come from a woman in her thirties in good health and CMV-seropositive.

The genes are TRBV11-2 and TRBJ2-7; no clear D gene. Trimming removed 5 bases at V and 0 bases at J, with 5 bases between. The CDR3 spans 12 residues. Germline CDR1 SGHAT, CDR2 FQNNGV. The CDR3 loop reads CASSPRSYEQYF. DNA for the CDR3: TGTGCCAGCAGCCCTCGCTCCTACGAGCAGTACTTC.

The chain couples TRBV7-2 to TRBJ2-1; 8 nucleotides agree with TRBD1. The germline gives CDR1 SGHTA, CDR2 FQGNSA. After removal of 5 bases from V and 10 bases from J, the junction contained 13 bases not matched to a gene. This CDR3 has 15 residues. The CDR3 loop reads CASSPTWERDREQFF. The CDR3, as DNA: TGTGCCAGCAGCCCTACGTGGGAACGGGACAGGGAGCAGTTCTTC.

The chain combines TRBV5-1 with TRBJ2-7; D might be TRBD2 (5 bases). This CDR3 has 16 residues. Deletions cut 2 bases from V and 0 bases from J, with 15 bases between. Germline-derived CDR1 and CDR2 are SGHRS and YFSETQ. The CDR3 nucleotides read TGCGCCAGCAGCTTCATGAGGACGGGGAGCTCCTACGAGCAGTACTTC. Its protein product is CASSFMRTGSSYEQYF.

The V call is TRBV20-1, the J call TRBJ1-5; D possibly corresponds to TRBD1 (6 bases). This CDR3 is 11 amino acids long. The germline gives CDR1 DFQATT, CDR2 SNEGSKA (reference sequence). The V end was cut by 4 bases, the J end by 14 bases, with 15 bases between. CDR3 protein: CSAIFQQGKHF. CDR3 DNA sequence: TGCAGTGCTATATTCCAACAGGGAAAGCATTTT.

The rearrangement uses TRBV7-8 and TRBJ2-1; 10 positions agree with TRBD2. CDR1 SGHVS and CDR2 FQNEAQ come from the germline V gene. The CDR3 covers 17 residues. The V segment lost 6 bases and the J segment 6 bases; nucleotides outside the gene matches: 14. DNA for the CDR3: TGTGCCAGCAGTATAGGCGCTAGCGGGAGTGGGTTCAATGAGCAGTTCTTC. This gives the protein CASSIGASGSGFNEQFF.

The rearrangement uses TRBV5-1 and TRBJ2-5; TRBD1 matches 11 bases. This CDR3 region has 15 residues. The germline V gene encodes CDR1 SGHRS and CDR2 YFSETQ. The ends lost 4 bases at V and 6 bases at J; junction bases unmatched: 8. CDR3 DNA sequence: TGCGCCAGCAGCGAAGAGGGGACAGGGGGAAAGACCCAGTACTTC. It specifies CASSEEGTGGKTQYF. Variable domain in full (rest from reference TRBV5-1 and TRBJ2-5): KAGVTQTPRYLIKTRGQQVTLSCSPISGHRSVSWYQQTPGQGLQFLFEYFSETQRNKGNFPGRFSGRQFSNSRSEMNVSTLELGDSALYLCASSEEGTGGKTQYFGPGTRLLVL.

This chain's CDR3 is CASRTPQETQYF. CDR3 DNA: TGTGCCAGCAGAACACCCCAAGAGACCCAGTACTTC. The V and J genes are TRBV6-5 and TRBJ2-5; no firm D call. Trimming took off 6 bases at V and 1 base at J, with 6 bases between the two ends. The V gene's germline CDR1 is MNHEY and CDR2 SVGAGI. The CDR3 runs 12 residues.

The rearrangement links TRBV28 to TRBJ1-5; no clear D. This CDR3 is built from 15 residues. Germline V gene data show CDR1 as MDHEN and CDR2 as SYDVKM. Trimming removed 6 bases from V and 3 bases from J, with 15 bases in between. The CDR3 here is CASRLGRTVNQPQHF. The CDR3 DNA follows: TGTGCCAGCAGACTCGGTAGAACGGTCAATCAGCCCCAGCATTTT.